This T cell receptor (beta chain) was sequenced during a study of blood T cell repertoires in COVID-19. The CDR3 is made up of 14 amino acids. TCRdb's copy holds only in-frame clones and misses some; the assay was immunoSEQ multiplex PCR. This sample has hundreds of thousands of clones, with over 75% found just once. Individuals aged roughly 18 to 95 years were recruited from roughly 22 US areas. This receptor was obtained from a young man who had recovered from COVID-19. V and J are TRBV21-1 and TRBJ1-2; the table's TRBD1 call for D was not verified on the DNA. TRBV21-1 is tagged as a pseudogene. Input material: PBMCs or T cells enriched from blood (not recorded which). The CDR3 spells CASTTECRVYGYTF. The CDR3 DNA follows: TGTGCCAGCACCACAGAATGCAGAGTCTATGGCTACACCTTC.